Below are 2 T cell receptor beta chains sequenced from a single sample in a study of blood T cell repertoires in COVID-19. Assay: immunoSEQ multiplex PCR; the TCRdb copy retains only in-frame clones and omits some. The table lists some 200,000 clones, 88% of them singletons. The source material was peripheral blood. These receptor sequences come from an older man with acute or convalescent COVID-19.

This chain links TRBV25-1 with TRBJ2-5, with D possibly TRBD1 on 6 matching bases. Trimming took 3 bases from V and 3 from J, leaving 8 bases between them. Germline loops: CDR1 MGHDK, CDR2 SYGVNS. The CDR3 runs 13 residues. For the CDR3, the DNA is TGTGCCAGCAGTGAGGCAGGGGAAGAGACCCAGTACTTC. Protein sequence: CASSEAGEETQYF.

The V gene is TRBV6-1, the J gene TRBJ2-3; TRBD2 is a possible D gene (5 bases). The V end was cut by 1 base, the J end by 10 bases, with 12 bases between. The CDR3 runs to 13 residues. Germline CDR1 is MNHNS and CDR2 is SASEGT. The CDR3 DNA sequence: TGTGCCAGCAGTGAAGGCGGGCTTGTTGCGCAGTATTTT. Protein product: CASSEGGLVAQYF.